The clone carrying this T cell receptor (beta chain) was seen a handful of times. Its antigen is currently unknown. V was trimmed by 0 bases and J by 1 base, leaving 10 bases between them. This CDR3 spans 15 amino acids. The V gene's germline CDR1 is LGHNA and CDR2 YSLEER. The data were obtained in a study of cytomegalovirus exposure and HLA in healthy donors. The PCR had 60 Vbeta and 13 Jbeta primers. Using immunoSEQ multiplex PCR, the repertoire was profiled, and TCRdb retains in-frame clones only, with some absent. The table lists 100,000 or so clones, approximately 14% of them singletons. The study's findings and limits: As was reported, the HLA-A and HLA-B alleles of most subjects were accurately predicted from TCR beta sequences. A missense DCLRE1C variant was associated with V- and J-gene trimming of TCR beta chains in a later analysis, and an independent cohort replicated the association.

The chain recombines TRBV4-3 with TRBJ2-7; perhaps TRBD2 as D (6 bases). This TCR was recovered from a female donor in good health and CMV-seronegative. The sequenced sample consisted of PBMCs. For the CDR3, the DNA is TGCGCCAGCAGCCAAGATTGGGCGGGATCCTACGAGCAGTACTTC. Protein sequence: CASSQDWAGSYEQYF.